This record looks at one TCR beta chain sequence and its context. CDR3 length: 14 amino acids. The germline V gene encodes CDR1 GTSNPN and CDR2 SVGIG (reference sequence). V gave up 4 bases and J gave up 0 bases, with 13 bases separating them. The sample comes from a study of cytomegalovirus exposure and HLA in healthy donors. Primers: 60 Vbeta forward and 13 Jbeta reverse. Only in-frame clones appear in the TCRdb table, and some are missing; sequencing was by immunoSEQ multiplex PCR. This table has 120,000 or so clones, about four fifths appearing once. The J gene is TRBJ2-7, the V gene TRBV30; tentative D call: TRBD2 (5 bases). Specimen: PBMCs. The receptor's source is a woman aged 50 to 60 in good health and CMV-seropositive. The CDR3 is CAWTALENSYEQYF. CDR3 bases: TGTGCCTGGACCGCACTAGAAAACTCCTACGAGCAGTACTTC.